This T cell receptor beta chain was recorded in a study of T-cell reconstitution after alpha-beta-depleted transplantation in children. Study results and limitations: T-cell numbers and diversity, one year after transplant, stemmed largely from T cells that were newly produced. Several patients had high TCRbeta diversity at day 60; it came from surviving recipient T cells and thymic progenitors. The origin of alpha-beta T cells about two months after transplant was reportedly several hundred expanded graft clones.

This clonotype was detected a few times. The antigen is not known. The CDR3 is made up of 14 amino acids. Trimming left V 2 bases short and J 16 bases short, with 21 bases between. The library targeted TCRbeta and was prepared with unique molecular identifiers. TCRdb independently ran MiXCR on the PCR reads; one entry per CDR3 protein. Among about 200,000 distinct CDR3 sequences, 6.6% were seen once, and the ten largest hold less than 7%. This sequence was found in a boy under 10 years old with acute lymphoblastic leukemia, due to receive a stem cell transplant. The chain joins TRBV12-3 or TRBV12-4 to TRBJ2-1; D gene uncertain. The sequencing here drew on PBMCs, taken before TCRalphabeta/CD19-depleted stem cell transplant. The CDR3 nucleotides are TGTGCCAGCAGTTTATTACGGGTCGGAGCCGCTCGCTTCTTC. Translated: CASSLLRVGAARFF.